Each of the 26 T cell receptor beta chains below was sequenced from the same sample in a study of T-cell memory formation after mild COVID-19. TCRdb redid the calling of the 5' RACE reads with MiXCR, one entry per CDR3 protein. This sample has roughly 100,000 distinct CDR3 sequences; over 10% occur once, and the top ten carry approximately 30%. Sequencing was carried out using PBMCs or a T cell subset sorted from them (not recorded which). Receptors were obtained from an adult woman who had mild COVID-19 (a few samples of this study predate the infection). Cell type and time point are not known.

The chain recombines TRBV24-1 with TRBJ2-1; 11 bases align to TRBD2. This CDR3 is 17 amino acids long. The trim removed 2 bases at V and 3 bases at J, leaving 5 bases unmatched. Germline V gives CDR1 KGHDR, CDR2 SFDVKD. CDR3 loop: CATSDSRTSGYYNEQFF. The CDR3 region has the DNA TGTGCCACCAGTGATTCACGGACTAGCGGGTACTACAATGAGCAGTTCTTC.

V usage is TRBV12-3 or TRBV12-4 and J usage is TRBJ2-3; no clear D. This CDR3 is 14 amino acids long. V was shortened by 2 bases and J by 0 bases, with 6 bases between the two germline ends. The CDR3 nucleotides read TGTGCCAGCAGTTTAATCTCTAGCACAGATACGCAGTATTTT. It translates to CASSLISSTDTQYF.

The chain joins TRBV7-9 to TRBJ2-1, with TRBD2 as a possible D gene (7 bases). Germline CDR1 and CDR2: SEHNR and FQNEAQ (reference sequence). Trimming cost V 4 bases and J 3 bases, with 16 bases left between them. The CDR3 sequence is 16 residues long. CDR3 nucleotide sequence: TGTGCCAGCAGCTACAGGGAAAGCGGGGACTACAATGAGCAGTTCTTC. Protein: CASSYRESGDYNEQFF.

This clonotype was seen a few times. The chain carries TRBV12-3 or TRBV12-4 and TRBJ2-5, with D hard to call. The V end lost 5 bases, the J end lost 1 base, and 8 bases lay between the germline ends. The CDR3 totals 13 residues. CDR3 bases: TGTGCCAGCAGTCCTAGTAGCCAAGAGACCCAGTACTTC. Translating it yields CASSPSSQETQYF.

This chain uses TRBV20-1 with TRBJ1-2; D is unresolved. Trimming pared 0 bases from V and 2 bases from J, leaving 10 bases between. In germline, CDR1 is DFQATT, CDR2 SNEGSKA (reference sequence). The CDR3 runs to 14 residues. This CDR3 reads CSARETLINYGYTF. The CDR3 DNA follows: TGCAGTGCTAGAGAGACACTAATCAACTATGGCTACACCTTC.

This clonotype was seen more than once but under ten times. CDR3 coding DNA: TGTGCCAGCAGCCAAGAAGGTGGGACTAGCGGGGGACTGTTCTACGAGCAGTACTTC. This sequence encodes CASSQEGGTSGGLFYEQYF. V is TRBV4-2 and J is TRBJ2-7; 14 nucleotides line up with TRBD2. Germline V gene sequence: CDR1 LGHNA, CDR2 YNFKEQ. The CDR3 length is 19 residues. V lost 0 bases, J lost 3 bases, and 10 bases stayed unmatched.

The sample holds many counts of this clonotype. The chain employs TRBV7-9 and TRBJ1-1; 11 bases agree with TRBD1. There are 17 residues in the CDR3. The V gene's germline CDR1 is SEHNR and CDR2 FQNEAQ (reference sequence). Trimming removed 5 bases from V and 2 bases from J; junction bases left unmatched: 10. Here the CDR3 DNA reads TGTGCCAGCAGCCCACCCTTTGGACAGGGGGCCAACACTGAAGCTTTCTTT. This gives the protein CASSPPFGQGANTEAFF.

This chain connects TRBV6-1 to TRBJ1-1; the D is unclear. The germline V gene encodes CDR1 MNHNS and CDR2 SASEGT. This CDR3 is 13 amino acids long. The V gene lost 6 bases and the J gene lost 0 bases, with 8 bases spanning the gap. In DNA form, the CDR3 reads TGTGCCAGCAGGGAGAGCATGAACACTGAAGCTTTCTTT. Its protein product is CASRESMNTEAFF.

The chain uses TRBV20-1 and TRBJ1-1, with TRBD1 identical over 9 bases. The germline V gene has CDR1 DFQATT and CDR2 SNEGSKA (reference sequence). J lost 5 bases, V lost 5 bases, and 12 bases had no gene match. The CDR3 is 15 residues long. CDR3 amino acids: CSARPDRGSWTEAFF. DNA of the CDR3: TGCAGTGCTCGGCCGGACAGGGGTTCGTGGACTGAAGCTTTCTTT.

The chain couples TRBV20-1 to TRBJ2-1; 13 bases fit TRBD2. Germline CDR1 is DFQATT and CDR2 is SNEGSKA (reference sequence). The J segment lost 1 base and the V segment lost 6 bases, leaving 12 bases of the junction unmatched. This CDR3 is 18 amino acids long. The CDR3 nucleotides read TGCAGTGCGCTGGGGACTAGCGGGATTACCTTTTCCTACAATGAGCAGTTCTTC. Translated, it gives CSALGTSGITFSYNEQFF.

This sequence joins TRBV4-1 and TRBJ1-2, with TRBD1 matching 7 bases. J gave up 2 bases and V 1 base, and 4 bases lay outside the gene matches. Looked up from germline, CDR1 is MGHRA and CDR2 is YSYEKL. The CDR3 contains 15 residues. In DNA form, the CDR3 reads TGCGCCAGCAGCCAAGTCCCACAGGGGAACTATGGCTACACCTTC. Its translation is CASSQVPQGNYGYTF.

This clonotype was seen a few times. The genes are TRBV7-6 and TRBJ1-4; D is unresolved. V was cut by 6 bases and J by 2 bases, with 13 bases left in between. Germline V gives CDR1 SGHVS, CDR2 FNYEAQ. The CDR3 spans 15 residues. The CDR3 sequence is CASRATSGTNEKLFF. CDR3 in DNA: TGTGCCAGCAGAGCAACTTCCGGGACTAATGAAAAACTGTTTTTT. Complete variable domain (other parts from reference TRBV7-6 and TRBJ1-4): GAGVSQSPRYKVTKRGQDVALRCDPISGHVSLYWYRQALGQGPEFLTYFNYEAQQDKSGLPNDRFSAERPEGSISTLTIQRTEQRDSAMYRCASRATSGTNEKLFFGSGTQLSVL.

This clonotype has a count of ten or more. The chain couples TRBV9 to TRBJ2-7; TRBD2 is a possible D gene (5 bases). The germline V gene encodes CDR1 SGDLS and CDR2 YYNGEE. This CDR3 contains 14 residues. V lost 6 bases and J lost 3, with 16 bases in between. CDR3 in amino acids: CASNPDGVYYEQYF. In DNA, the CDR3 is TGTGCCAGCAACCCCGACGGGGTCTACTACGAGCAGTACTTC.

This clonotype has a handful of counts. The rearrangement links TRBV24-1 to TRBJ2-7; tentatively, D is TRBD1 (6 bases). Germline lookup yields CDR1 KGHDR and CDR2 SFDVKD. Trimming cost V 3 bases and J 0 bases, with 8 bases left between them. The CDR3 is made up of 14 amino acids. The CDR3 here is CATSDGTLSYEQYF. In nucleotides, the CDR3 is TGTGCCACCAGTGATGGGACACTCTCCTACGAGCAGTACTTC.

In its sample, this clonotype was seen many times. The chain joins TRBV7-3 to TRBJ2-3, with 7 bases aligning to TRBD2. The germline V gene encodes CDR1 SGHTA and CDR2 FQGTGA. The CDR3 length is 15 residues. The ends lost 3 bases at V and 4 bases at J; junction bases unmatched: 7. CDR3 sequence: CASSLSGAASDTQYF. Here the CDR3 DNA reads TGTGCCAGCAGCTTGAGCGGGGCGGCTTCAGATACGCAGTATTTT.

The chain recombines TRBV19 with TRBJ2-1; the D gene is possibly TRBD2 (6 bases). Germline CDR1 and CDR2: LNHDA and SQIVND (reference sequence). CDR3 size: 11 residues. Trimming removed 8 bases at V and 6 bases at J, with 8 bases between. CDR3 protein: CASLEGNEQFF. The CDR3 coding sequence is TGTGCCAGTCTGGAGGGCAATGAGCAGTTCTTC.

The genes are TRBV9 and TRBJ2-3; 9 bases match TRBD2. The CDR3 spans 15 residues. V gave up 3 bases and J gave up 3 bases; unmatched junction bases: 5. CDR1 and CDR2 (germline): SGDLS, YYNGEE. The CDR3 sequence is CASSDGAGGTDTQYF. The CDR3 region has the DNA TGTGCCAGCAGCGATGGAGCGGGAGGAACAGATACGCAGTATTTT.

This rearrangement joins TRBV20-1 to TRBJ2-7; 7 bases align to TRBD2. CDR3 length: 14 residues. Unmatched junction bases numbered 11, after V lost 5 bases and J lost 4 bases. The germline gives CDR1 DFQATT, CDR2 SNEGSKA (reference sequence). CDR3 protein: CSASGLTSSYEQYF. As DNA, the CDR3 is TGCAGTGCTTCGGGACTAACTTCTTCATACGAGCAGTACTTC.

This clonotype has ten or more counts. The chain uses TRBV12-3 or TRBV12-4 and TRBJ2-3; D may correspond to TRBD1 or TRBD2 (6 bases each). V gave up 6 bases and J gave up 3 bases, with 13 bases separating them. CDR3 size: 14 residues. The CDR3 region is CASREGGRTDTQYF. CDR3 DNA sequence: TGTGCCAGCAGAGAAGGGGGGAGAACAGATACGCAGTATTTT.

In its sample, this clonotype was seen a few times. The rearrangement links TRBV6-5 to TRBJ2-1; D perhaps matches TRBD1 (5 bases). Trimming stripped 7 bases from V and 2 bases from J, with 9 bases between. Looked up from germline, CDR1 is MNHEY and CDR2 is SVGAGI. CDR3 size: 13 residues. The CDR3 DNA reads TGTGCCAGCATTGGGGCGACCTACAATGAGCAGTTCTTC. Protein sequence: CASIGATYNEQFF.

The chain has TRBV6-5 and TRBJ2-3, with 12 bases that match TRBD2. J was trimmed by 5 bases and V by 11 bases; bases with no gene match: 8. The CDR3 consists of 14 residues. CDR1 is MNHEY and CDR2 is SVGAGI in the germline V gene. CDR3 bases: TGTGCCTCCGGAGGACTAGCGGGGAGAGATACGCAGTATTTT. This gives the protein CASGGLAGRDTQYF.

This clonotype has just a few counts. The rearrangement uses TRBV4-1 and TRBJ2-1; the D is unclear. Germline loops: CDR1 MGHRA, CDR2 YSYEKL. V lost 2 bases, J lost 7 bases, and 3 bases lay in between. CDR3 size: 11 residues. CDR3 region: CASSQSNEQFF. The CDR3 DNA reads as TGCGCCAGCAGCCAATCGAATGAGCAGTTCTTC.

This clonotype was recorded a few times. The gene calls are TRBV9 and TRBJ2-7; D is perhaps TRBD2 (5 bases). The CDR3 consists of 16 residues. V was cut by 0 bases and J by 2 bases, with 15 bases left in between. Looked up from germline, CDR1 is SGDLS and CDR2 is YYNGEE. CDR3 in amino acids: CASSVGGELETYEQYF. The DNA of the CDR3 is TGTGCCAGCAGCGTAGGGGGAGAACTGGAAACCTACGAGCAGTACTTC. The entire variable domain, with the rest obtained from reference TRBV9 and TRBJ2-7, is as follows: DSGVTQTPKHLITATGQRVTLRCSPRSGDLSVYWYQQSLDQGLQFLIQYYNGEERAKGNILERFSAQQFPDLHSELNLSSLELGDSALYFCASSVGGELETYEQYFGPGTRLTVT.

There are many counts of this clonotype. The V call is TRBV6-6, the J call TRBJ2-5; the D gene is possibly TRBD2 (5 bases). CDR3 size: 13 residues. Per the germline V gene, CDR1 is MNHNY and CDR2 is SVGAGI (reference sequence). Trimming removed 6 bases at V and 5 bases at J, with 13 bases between. The DNA of the CDR3 is TGTGCCAGCAGATTACGGGGATCGGAGACCCAGTACTTC. As protein: CASRLRGSETQYF.

This clonotype was counted a few times. This sequence joins TRBV9 and TRBJ2-3, with D perhaps matching TRBD1 or TRBD2 (5 bases each). Trimming took 3 bases from V and 0 from J, leaving 11 bases between them. The CDR3 has 15 amino acids. From germline, CDR1 is SGDLS and CDR2 YYNGEE. As DNA, the CDR3 is TGTGCCAGCAGCGATGGGACGGCTAGCACAGATACGCAGTATTTT. Translation gives CASSDGTASTDTQYF.

In its sample, this clonotype was seen many times. The chain carries TRBV7-9 and TRBJ2-1; the match to TRBD1 covers 8 bases. V lost 3 bases to trimming and J lost 12 bases; unmatched junction nucleotides: 13. Germline-derived CDR1 and CDR2 are SEHNR and FQNEAQ (reference sequence). This CDR3 is built from 15 residues. CDR3: CASSFSGQVFIGQFF. CDR3 DNA: TGTGCCAGCAGCTTCTCGGGACAGGTTTTTATAGGGCAGTTCTTC.